This T cell receptor (beta chain) originates from a study of T cells in Graves' hyperthyroidism and ophthalmopathy. The PBMCs were taken from approximately 9 ml of fresh peripheral blood. In germline, CDR1 is KGHDR, CDR2 SFDVKD. V lost 4 bases to trimming and J lost 3 bases; unmatched junction nucleotides: 5. CDR3 length: 15 residues. Authors of the study amplified TCR beta CDR3 regions from RNA transcripts. During a first-round RT-PCR of the TCR CDR3, the HTBI primer set was used. TCRdb analysed the multiplex PCR reads with MiXCR anew, one entry per CDR3 protein. The sample has 500,000 or so distinct CDR3 sequences, 15% to 20% seen once. Study-level points and caveats: Also found in blood were most expanded thyroid clonotypes above 0.001.

With regard to this clonotype: Its antigen remains unknown.

The sample was blood. This chain connects TRBV24-1 to TRBJ2-7, with 10 positions matching TRBD2. The receptor was derived from a woman aged 25 to 39 with Graves' ophthalmopathy. DNA for the CDR3: TGTGCCACCAGTGACCCCACTAGCGGGAACTACGAGCAGTACTTC. It yields the protein CATSDPTSGNYEQYF.